Below are 31 T cell receptor beta chains sequenced from a single sample in a study of monozygotic twins with cystic fibrosis. The repertoire was sequenced with immunoSEQ multiplex PCR; TCRdb's copy has only in-frame clones and lacks some. Of around 23,000 clones listed, around 93% are singletons. The source material was blood. The receptors here all came from a girl aged 2 to 9 with cystic fibrosis.

The rearrangement links TRBV11-2 to TRBJ1-1; D may be TRBD1 (6 bases). V lost 5 bases and J lost 7, with 11 bases in between. In germline, CDR1 is SGHAT, CDR2 FQNNGV. The CDR3 sequence is 12 residues long. CDR3 protein: CASSPGGYEAFF. CDR3 nucleotides: TGTGCCAGCAGCCCGGGGGGCTATGAAGCTTTCTTT.

The rearrangement links TRBV4-3 to TRBJ1-3, with D tentatively TRBD1 (5 bases). Germline V gene data show CDR1 as LGHNA and CDR2 as YSLEER. This CDR3 contains 18 residues. V lost 0 bases and J 0 bases, leaving 15 bases between the germline ends. The CDR3 is CASSQESAGRSSGNTIYF. The DNA for the CDR3 is TGCGCCAGCAGCCAAGAATCGGCAGGGCGTTCCTCTGGAAACACCATATATTTT.

The J gene is TRBJ1-4, the V gene TRBV4-3, with 7 positions matching TRBD1. The CDR3 spans 16 residues. Germline trimming cut 0 bases from V and 7 bases from J; bases unmatched to any gene: 8. Germline V gene data show CDR1 as LGHNA and CDR2 as YSLEER. The CDR3 nucleotides are TGCGCCAGCAGCCAAGATTTTGTCAGGGGGAGTGAAAAACTGTTTTTT. It is translated as CASSQDFVRGSEKLFF.

The chain employs TRBV29-1 and TRBJ1-2; maybe TRBD1 (6 bases). The CDR3 loop spans 16 amino acids. CDR1 is SQVTM, CDR2 ANQGSEA, per germline. Trimming stripped 1 base from V and 3 bases from J, with 18 bases between. CDR3 protein: CSVEVPQGNGDYGYTF. CDR3 nucleotide sequence: TGCAGCGTTGAAGTCCCACAGGGTAATGGGGACTATGGCTACACCTTC. The whole variable domain, remainder taken from reference TRBV29-1 and TRBJ1-2, is SAVISQKPSRDICQRGTSLTIQCQVDSQVTMMFWYRQQPGQSLTLIATANQGSEATYESGFVIDKFPISRPNLTFSTLTVSNMSPEDSSIYLCSVEVPQGNGDYGYTFGSGTRLTVV.

V is TRBV7-9 and J is TRBJ1-2, with TRBD1 matching over 9 bases. Per germline, CDR1 SEHNR and CDR2 FQNEAQ (reference sequence). The CDR3 is 16 residues long. Germline trimming cut 4 bases from V and 3 bases from J; bases unmatched to any gene: 9. DNA for the CDR3: TGTGCCAGCAGCTCCCGGGACAGGGAATTTTACTATGGCTACACCTTC. This sequence encodes CASSSRDREFYYGYTF.

This clone is a singleton in its sample. The CDR3 bases are TGTGCCAGCAGCTTCTACTACAATGAGCAGTTCTTC. Residues: CASSFYYNEQFF. This chain joins TRBV7-8 and TRBJ2-1; D unresolved. CDR1 and CDR2 (germline): SGHVS, FQNEAQ. The CDR3 totals 12 residues. Trimming removed 3 bases from V and 3 bases from J, with 3 bases in between.

The rearrangement joins TRBV4-3 to TRBJ1-1; D is perhaps TRBD1 (5 bases). The V and J ends lost 2 bases and 1 base respectively, with 8 bases between them. Germline CDR1 is LGHNA and CDR2 is YSLEER. CDR3 length equals 14 residues. This CDR3 is CASSQQRGNTEAFF. In DNA form, the CDR3 reads TGCGCCAGCAGCCAACAAAGGGGGAACACTGAAGCTTTCTTT.

This clone was seen once. The chain's CDR3 is CASSMGTSGGRYNEQFF. The CDR3 nucleotides read TGTGCCAGTAGTATGGGGACTAGCGGGGGCCGATACAATGAGCAGTTCTTC. V usage is TRBV19 and J usage is TRBJ2-1, with 14 bases aligning to TRBD2. There are 17 residues in the CDR3. With V trimmed by 3 bases and J by 4 bases, 5 bases remained unmatched. Germline lookup yields CDR1 LNHDA and CDR2 SQIVND (reference sequence).

CDR3 sequence reads: CASSYLHTDTQYF. CDR3 sequence (DNA): TGTGCCAGCAGTTACCTACACACAGATACGCAGTATTTT. The chain has TRBV2 and TRBJ2-3; D gene ambiguous. The CDR3 runs to 13 residues. The germline CDR1 and CDR2 sequences are SNHLY and FYNNEI. Trimming stripped 5 bases from V and 2 bases from J, with 8 bases between.

The J gene is TRBJ1-4, the V gene TRBV5-1, with a weak D call TRBD1 (6 bases). V lost 0 bases, J lost 3 bases, and 12 bases lay in between. This CDR3 has 16 residues. The V gene's germline CDR1 is SGHRS and CDR2 YFSETQ. The CDR3 DNA reads TGCGCCAGCAGCTTGGGGACAGCTGCCTCTAATGAAAAACTGTTTTTT. This codes for CASSLGTAASNEKLFF.

This chain links TRBV5-6 with TRBJ1-1; no clear D gene. Germline V lookup: CDR1 SGHDT, CDR2 YYEEEE. CDR3 length: 14 amino acids. The V end was cut by 0 bases, the J end by 0 bases, with 6 bases between. CDR3 coding DNA: TGTGCCAGCAGCTTGGGCCAGATGAACACTGAAGCTTTCTTT. Protein sequence: CASSLGQMNTEAFF.

The chain combines TRBV6-5 with TRBJ1-5; 8 bases agree with TRBD1. Per germline, CDR1 MNHEY and CDR2 SVGAGI. The CDR3 sequence is 13 residues long. Germline trimming cut 9 bases from V and 6 bases from J; bases unmatched to any gene: 7. Here the CDR3 reads CASGGQGAQPQHF. CDR3 DNA: TGTGCCAGTGGGGGGCAGGGGGCTCAGCCCCAGCATTTT.

The CDR3 protein is CASRGGSSYNEQFF. CDR3 bases: TGTGCCAGCAGGGGGGGGAGCTCCTACAATGAGCAGTTCTTC. The chain carries TRBV6-6 and TRBJ2-1, with TRBD2 matching over 7 bases. CDR3 length: 14 amino acids. CDR1 is MNHNY, CDR2 SVGAGI, per germline (reference sequence). V dropped 6 bases and J dropped 0; count of bases not matched to a gene: 2.

The chain combines TRBV7-2 with TRBJ1-1; D is ambiguous. Germline V CDR1 and CDR2: SGHTA, FQGNSA. The germline V and J ends were trimmed by 1 base and 2 bases, with 8 bases remaining between them. The CDR3 contains 14 residues. As DNA, the CDR3 is TGTGCCAGCAGCTTAGATGCCGGAAACACTGAAGCTTTCTTT. Encoded protein: CASSLDAGNTEAFF.

The V and J genes are TRBV19 and TRBJ1-5; D is perhaps TRBD1 (5 bases). The CDR3 loop spans 15 amino acids. Germline V lookup: CDR1 LNHDA, CDR2 SQIVND (reference sequence). The V and J ends lost 6 bases and 3 bases respectively, with 15 bases between them. The CDR3 region is CASSPTAGDNQPQHF. DNA for the CDR3: TGTGCCAGTAGCCCTACAGCGGGGGACAATCAGCCCCAGCATTTT.

V usage is TRBV7-6 and J usage is TRBJ1-2; perhaps TRBD1 as D (6 bases). Trimming cost V 5 bases and J 6 bases, with 16 bases left between them. The CDR3 contains 14 residues. Germline lookup yields CDR1 SGHVS and CDR2 FNYEAQ. CDR3 sequence reads: CASSGTGTINGYTF. As DNA, the CDR3 is TGTGCCAGCAGCGGGACCGGGACAATAAATGGCTACACCTTC.

The J gene is TRBJ2-2, the V gene TRBV18; 7 bases map to TRBD1. V shed 4 bases and J 2 bases; nucleotides not matched to a gene: 10. The CDR3 extends over 17 amino acids. Per the germline V gene, CDR1 is KGHSH and CDR2 is LQKENI. The CDR3 nucleotides are TGTGCCAGCTCACTGGGCTTGGGACAGAGAAACACCGGGGAGCTGTTTTTT. Its protein is CASSLGLGQRNTGELFF.

V usage is TRBV5-5 and J usage is TRBJ2-7; tentative D call: TRBD2 (6 bases). The V end was cut by 4 bases, the J end by 3 bases, with 20 bases between. The CDR3 contains 16 residues. Per the germline V gene, CDR1 is SGHKS and CDR2 is YYEKEE (reference sequence). The CDR3 spells CASSLITARTNYEQYF. Written as DNA, the CDR3 is TGTGCCAGCAGCCTCATAACGGCGAGGACTAACTACGAGCAGTACTTC.

V and J are TRBV7-9 and TRBJ1-4; unclear D gene. V was clipped by 5 bases and J by 0 bases, with 7 bases between them. CDR1 and CDR2 (germline): SEHNR, FQNEAQ (reference sequence). This CDR3 is built from 14 residues. As DNA, the CDR3 is TGTGCCAGCAGCCGACATACAACTAATGAAAAACTGTTTTTT. This sequence encodes CASSRHTTNEKLFF.

The count of this clone is one. V gene TRBV5-4 combines with J gene TRBJ1-1; no reliable D call. This CDR3 has 13 residues. V lost 5 bases and J lost 4, with 12 bases in between. From germline, CDR1 is SGHNT and CDR2 YYREEE (reference sequence). As DNA, the CDR3 is TGTGCCAGCAGTTTGCAAGAGGGCACTGAAGCTTTCTTT. It is translated as CASSLQEGTEAFF.

The J gene is TRBJ1-3, the V gene TRBV5-1; D remains ambiguous. Germline V lookup: CDR1 SGHRS, CDR2 YFSETQ. Trimming left V 0 bases short and J 0 bases short, with 13 bases between. This CDR3 comprises 17 residues. Here the CDR3 reads CASSLAPAGNSGNTIYF. The DNA of the CDR3 is TGCGCCAGCAGCTTGGCCCCAGCGGGCAACTCTGGAAACACCATATATTTT.

V is TRBV14 and J is TRBJ1-2; D is ambiguous. Germline CDR1 and CDR2: SGHDN and FVKESK. V lost 4 bases and J 6 bases, leaving 12 bases between the germline ends. The CDR3 sequence is 13 residues long. The CDR3 region is CASSPREGNGYTF. In DNA form, the CDR3 reads TGTGCCAGCAGCCCCCGGGAGGGTAATGGCTACACCTTC.

The chain uses TRBV9 and TRBJ2-7, with D perhaps matching TRBD1 (7 bases). In germline, CDR1 is SGDLS, CDR2 YYNGEE. V lost 4 bases to trimming and J lost 3 bases, with 17 bases between them. This CDR3 is 15 amino acids long. CDR3 in DNA: TGTGCCAGCAGCCCCACGACAGGGACTCGCTACGAGCAGTACTTC. Protein sequence: CASSPTTGTRYEQYF. Looking up the rest from reference TRBV9 and TRBJ2-7 gives the full variable domain: DSGVTQTPKHLITATGQRVTLRCSPRSGDLSVYWYQQSLDQGLQFLIQYYNGEERAKGNILERFSAQQFPDLHSELNLSSLELGDSALYFCASSPTTGTRYEQYFGPGTRLTVT.

This CDR3 is CASKIGRGGLADTQYF. In DNA form, the CDR3 reads TGTGCCAGCAAGATCGGGCGGGGGGGCCTTGCAGATACGCAGTATTTT. The chain combines TRBV5-4 with TRBJ2-3; TRBD2 matches 9 bases. Germline-derived CDR1 and CDR2 are SGHNT and YYREEE (reference sequence). This CDR3 is built from 16 residues. V was clipped by 6 bases and J by 4 bases; unmatched bases: 12.

This rearrangement joins TRBV5-1 to TRBJ1-1, with TRBD1 matching over 9 bases. The V and J ends lost 0 bases and 4 bases, in that order; junction bases with no gene match: 4. This CDR3 contains 15 residues. From germline, CDR1 is SGHRS and CDR2 YFSETQ. CDR3 sequence (DNA): TGCGCCAGCAGCTTGGAGACAGGGGGTACCACTGAAGCTTTCTTT. Translating gives CASSLETGGTTEAFF.

This clone was observed a single time. This chain uses TRBV7-9 with TRBJ1-2; TRBD1 might be the D (5 bases). Germline V gene lookup returns CDR1 SEHNR and CDR2 FQNEAQ (reference sequence). V was trimmed by 0 bases and J by 0 bases, leaving 8 bases between them. CDR3 length: 15 amino acids. The DNA for the CDR3 is TGTGCCAGCAGCTTAGCTGACAGATCTAACTATGGCTACACCTTC. Residues: CASSLADRSNYGYTF.

The chain links TRBV5-4 to TRBJ1-2; TRBD1 agrees at 11 bases. V trimming: 4 bases; J trimming: 3 bases; junction bases outside the gene matches: 2. Germline V gives CDR1 SGHNT, CDR2 YYREEE (reference sequence). This CDR3 has 14 amino acids. The CDR3 sequence: CASSTGQGDYGYTF. In DNA, the CDR3 is TGTGCCAGCAGCACGGGACAGGGGGACTATGGCTACACCTTC.

This chain links TRBV11-3 with TRBJ2-1; D is possibly TRBD2 (6 bases). The ends were cut back, 3 bases at V and 0 bases at J, with 6 bases in the middle. In germline, CDR1 is SGHNT, CDR2 YENEEA. There are 14 residues in the CDR3. CDR3 coding DNA: TGTGCCAGCAGCTTCGGGGGCTCCTACAATGAGCAGTTCTTC. It codes for CASSFGGSYNEQFF.

This rearrangement joins TRBV9 to TRBJ2-1; D ambiguous. This CDR3 spans 15 amino acids. Germline V gene lookup returns CDR1 SGDLS and CDR2 YYNGEE. The V end lost 0 bases, the J end lost 6 bases, and 13 bases lay between the germline ends. The CDR3, as DNA: TGTGCCAGCAGCGTAGCAACTATCGAGGTCAATGAGCAGTTCTTC. Amino acids: CASSVATIEVNEQFF.

The J gene is TRBJ1-5, the V gene TRBV2; D gene unclear. Germline V lookup: CDR1 SNHLY, CDR2 FYNNEI. Trimming removed 5 bases at V and 0 bases at J, with 8 bases between. CDR3 length: 14 amino acids. CDR3 sequence (DNA): TGTGCCAGCAGTCAGGATTATAGCAATCAGCCCCAGCATTTT. Encoded protein: CASSQDYSNQPQHF.

The J gene is TRBJ1-5, the V gene TRBV7-9; D not resolved. Germline V gene sequence: CDR1 SEHNR, CDR2 FQNEAQ (reference sequence). This CDR3 has 13 residues. With 6 bases removed from V and 1 base from J, the gap between germline ends came to 7 bases. The CDR3 bases are TGTGCCAGCAGGCGTTGGAGCAATCAGCCCCAGCATTTT. Its translation: CASRRWSNQPQHF.